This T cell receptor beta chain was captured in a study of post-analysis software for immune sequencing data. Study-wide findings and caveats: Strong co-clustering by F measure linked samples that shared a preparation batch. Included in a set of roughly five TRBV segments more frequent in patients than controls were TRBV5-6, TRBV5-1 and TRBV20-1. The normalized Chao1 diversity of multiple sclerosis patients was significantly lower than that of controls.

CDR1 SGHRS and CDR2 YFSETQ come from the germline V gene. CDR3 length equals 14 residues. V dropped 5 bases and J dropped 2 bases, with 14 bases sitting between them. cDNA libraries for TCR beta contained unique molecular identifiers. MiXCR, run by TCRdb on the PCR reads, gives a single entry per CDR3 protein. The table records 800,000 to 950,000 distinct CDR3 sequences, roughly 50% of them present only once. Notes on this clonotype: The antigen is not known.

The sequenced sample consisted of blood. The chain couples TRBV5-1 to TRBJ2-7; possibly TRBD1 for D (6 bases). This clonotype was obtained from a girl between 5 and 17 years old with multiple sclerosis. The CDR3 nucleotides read TGCGCCAGCAGTTTATTTGCAGGGGCCTACGAGCAGTACTTC. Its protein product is CASSLFAGAYEQYF.